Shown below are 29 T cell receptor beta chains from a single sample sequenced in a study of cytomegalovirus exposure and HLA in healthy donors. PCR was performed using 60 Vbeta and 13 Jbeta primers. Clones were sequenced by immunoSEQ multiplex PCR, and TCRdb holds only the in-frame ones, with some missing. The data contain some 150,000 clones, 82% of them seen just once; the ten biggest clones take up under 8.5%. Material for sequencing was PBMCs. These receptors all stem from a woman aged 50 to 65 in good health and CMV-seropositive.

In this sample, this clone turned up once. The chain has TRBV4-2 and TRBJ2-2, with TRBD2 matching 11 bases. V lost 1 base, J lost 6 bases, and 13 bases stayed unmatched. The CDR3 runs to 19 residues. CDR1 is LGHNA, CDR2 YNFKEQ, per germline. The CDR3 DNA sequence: TGTGCCAGCAGCCAAGGGGTCTCTAGCGGGGGGCAGTTTGCCGGGGAGCTGTTTTTT. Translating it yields CASSQGVSSGGQFAGELFF.

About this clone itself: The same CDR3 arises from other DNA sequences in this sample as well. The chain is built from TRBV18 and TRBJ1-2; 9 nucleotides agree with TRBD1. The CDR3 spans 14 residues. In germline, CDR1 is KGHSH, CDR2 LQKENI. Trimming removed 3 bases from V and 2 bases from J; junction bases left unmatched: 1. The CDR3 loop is CASSPGTGNYGYTF. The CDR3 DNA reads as TGTGCCAGCTCACCCGGGACAGGGAACTATGGCTACACCTTC.

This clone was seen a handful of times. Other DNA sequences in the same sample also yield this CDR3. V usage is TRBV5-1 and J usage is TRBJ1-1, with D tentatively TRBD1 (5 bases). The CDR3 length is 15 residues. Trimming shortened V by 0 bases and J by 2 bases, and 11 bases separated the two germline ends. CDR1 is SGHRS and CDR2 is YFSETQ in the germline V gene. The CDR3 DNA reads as TGCGCCAGCAGCTTGGGCGGGACGGTAAACACTGAAGCTTTCTTT. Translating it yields CASSLGGTVNTEAFF.

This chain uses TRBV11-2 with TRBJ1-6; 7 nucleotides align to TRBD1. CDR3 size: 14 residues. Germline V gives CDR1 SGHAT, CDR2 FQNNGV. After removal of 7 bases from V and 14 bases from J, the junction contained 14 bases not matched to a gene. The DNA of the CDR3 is TGTGCCAGCACTACCTCCGGGACAGCTACATCCCTCCACTTT. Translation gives CASTTSGTATSLHF.

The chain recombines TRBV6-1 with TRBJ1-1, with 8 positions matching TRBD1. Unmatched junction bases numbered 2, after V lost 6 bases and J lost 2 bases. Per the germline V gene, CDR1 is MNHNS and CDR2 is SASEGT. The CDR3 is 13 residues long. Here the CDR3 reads CASRDRANTEAFF. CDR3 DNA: TGTGCCAGCAGGGACAGGGCCAACACTGAAGCTTTCTTT.

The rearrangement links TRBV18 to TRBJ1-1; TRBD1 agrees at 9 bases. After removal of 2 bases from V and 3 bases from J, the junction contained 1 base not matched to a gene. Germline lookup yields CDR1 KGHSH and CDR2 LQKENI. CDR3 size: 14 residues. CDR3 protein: CASSPDRGDTEAFF. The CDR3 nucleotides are TGTGCCAGCTCACCAGACAGGGGGGACACTGAAGCTTTCTTT.

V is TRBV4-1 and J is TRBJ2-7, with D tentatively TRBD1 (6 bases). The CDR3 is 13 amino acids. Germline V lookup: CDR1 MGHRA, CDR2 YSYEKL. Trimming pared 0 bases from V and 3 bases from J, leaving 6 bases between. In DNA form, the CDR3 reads TGCGCCAGCAGCCAAGAAGGGGGCTACGAGCAGTACTTC. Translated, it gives CASSQEGGYEQYF.

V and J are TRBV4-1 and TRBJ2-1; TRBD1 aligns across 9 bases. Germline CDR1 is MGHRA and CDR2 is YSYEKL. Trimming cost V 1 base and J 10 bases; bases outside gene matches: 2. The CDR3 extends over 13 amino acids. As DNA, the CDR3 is TGCGCCAGCAGCCAAGTGGGACAGGGCGAGCAGTTCTTC. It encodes CASSQVGQGEQFF.

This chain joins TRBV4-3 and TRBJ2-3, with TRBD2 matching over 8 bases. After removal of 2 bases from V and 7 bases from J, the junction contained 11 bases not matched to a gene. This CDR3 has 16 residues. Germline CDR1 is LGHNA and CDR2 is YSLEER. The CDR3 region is CASSQYPPGGPNTQYF. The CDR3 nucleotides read TGCGCCAGCAGCCAATACCCCCCGGGGGGGCCGAATACGCAGTATTTT.

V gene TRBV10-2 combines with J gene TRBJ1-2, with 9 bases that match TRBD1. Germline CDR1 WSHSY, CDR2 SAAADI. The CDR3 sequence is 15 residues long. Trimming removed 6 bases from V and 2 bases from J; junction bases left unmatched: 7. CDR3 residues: CASRSQGAGNYGYTF. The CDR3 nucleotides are TGCGCCAGCAGATCACAGGGGGCGGGGAACTATGGCTACACCTTC.

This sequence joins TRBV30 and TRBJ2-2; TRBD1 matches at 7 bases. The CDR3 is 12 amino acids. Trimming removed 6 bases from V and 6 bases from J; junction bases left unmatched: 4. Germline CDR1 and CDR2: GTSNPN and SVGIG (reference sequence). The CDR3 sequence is CACGRGPGELFF. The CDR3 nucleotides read TGTGCCTGCGGAAGGGGGCCCGGGGAGCTGTTTTTT. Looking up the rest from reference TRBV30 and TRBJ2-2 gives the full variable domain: SQTIHQWPATLVQPVGSPLSLECTVEGTSNPNLYWYRQAAGRGLQLLFYSVGIGQISSEVPQNLSASRPQDRQFILSSKKLLLSDSGFYLCACGRGPGELFFGEGSRLTVL.

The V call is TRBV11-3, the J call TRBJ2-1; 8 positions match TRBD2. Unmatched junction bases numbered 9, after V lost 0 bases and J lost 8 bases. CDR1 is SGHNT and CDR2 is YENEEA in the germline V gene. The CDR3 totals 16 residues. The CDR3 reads CASSLDGRGGLDEQFF. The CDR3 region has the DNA TGTGCCAGCAGCTTAGATGGGCGCGGGGGGCTGGATGAGCAGTTCTTC.

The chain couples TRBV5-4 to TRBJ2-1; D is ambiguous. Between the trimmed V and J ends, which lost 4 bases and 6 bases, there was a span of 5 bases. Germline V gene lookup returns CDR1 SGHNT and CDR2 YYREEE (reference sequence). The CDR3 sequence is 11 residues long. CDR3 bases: TGTGCCAGCAGCGCCGGCAATGAGCAGTTCTTC. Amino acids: CASSAGNEQFF.

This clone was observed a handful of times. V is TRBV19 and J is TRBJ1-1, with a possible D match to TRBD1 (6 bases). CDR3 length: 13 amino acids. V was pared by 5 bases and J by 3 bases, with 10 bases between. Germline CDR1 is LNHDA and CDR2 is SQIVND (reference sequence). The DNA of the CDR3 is TGTGCCAGTAGTCACAACAGGGACACTGAAGCTTTCTTT. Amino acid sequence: CASSHNRDTEAFF.

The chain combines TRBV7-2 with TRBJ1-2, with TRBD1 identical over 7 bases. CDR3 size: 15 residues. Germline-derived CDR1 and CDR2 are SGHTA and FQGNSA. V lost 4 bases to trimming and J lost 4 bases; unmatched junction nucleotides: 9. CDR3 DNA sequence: TGTGCCAGCAGCTCACCTAGGACAGGACCCTATGGCTACACCTTC. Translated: CASSSPRTGPYGYTF.

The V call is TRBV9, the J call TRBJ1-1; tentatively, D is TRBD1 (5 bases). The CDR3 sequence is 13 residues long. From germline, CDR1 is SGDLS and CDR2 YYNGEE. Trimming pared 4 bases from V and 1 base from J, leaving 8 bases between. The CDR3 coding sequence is TGTGCCAGCAGCCTAGGACAGAACACTGAAGCTTTCTTT. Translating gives CASSLGQNTEAFF.

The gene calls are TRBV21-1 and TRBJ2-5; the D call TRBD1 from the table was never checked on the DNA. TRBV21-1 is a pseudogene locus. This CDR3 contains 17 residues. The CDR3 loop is CASSNGFPGQREETQYF. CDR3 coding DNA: TGTGCCAGCAGCAACGGGTTTCCGGGACAGAGGGAAGAGACCCAGTACTTC.

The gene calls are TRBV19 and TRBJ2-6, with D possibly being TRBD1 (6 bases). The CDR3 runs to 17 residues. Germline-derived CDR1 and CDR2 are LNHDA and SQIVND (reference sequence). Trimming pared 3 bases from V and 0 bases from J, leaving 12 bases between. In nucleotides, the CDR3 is TGTGCCAGTAGTATTTTGGGGGCTAGCTCTGGGGCCAACGTCCTGACTTTC. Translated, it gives CASSILGASSGANVLTF.

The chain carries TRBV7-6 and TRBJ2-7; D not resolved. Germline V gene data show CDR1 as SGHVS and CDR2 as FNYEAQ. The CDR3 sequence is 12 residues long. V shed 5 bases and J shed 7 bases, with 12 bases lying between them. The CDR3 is CASSLMSREQYF. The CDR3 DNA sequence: TGTGCCAGCAGCCTCATGTCTCGGGAGCAGTACTTC.

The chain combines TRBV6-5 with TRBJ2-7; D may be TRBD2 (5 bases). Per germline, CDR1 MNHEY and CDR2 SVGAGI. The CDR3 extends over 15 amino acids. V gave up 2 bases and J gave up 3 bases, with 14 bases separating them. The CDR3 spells CASSYPWRGFYEQYF. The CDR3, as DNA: TGTGCCAGCAGTTACCCTTGGCGAGGGTTCTACGAGCAGTACTTC.

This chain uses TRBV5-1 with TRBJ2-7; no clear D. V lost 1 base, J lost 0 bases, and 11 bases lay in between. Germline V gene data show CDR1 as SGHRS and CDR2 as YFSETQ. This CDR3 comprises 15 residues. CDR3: CASSLNGVSSYEQYF. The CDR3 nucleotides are TGCGCCAGCAGCTTGAATGGAGTAAGCTCCTACGAGCAGTACTTC.

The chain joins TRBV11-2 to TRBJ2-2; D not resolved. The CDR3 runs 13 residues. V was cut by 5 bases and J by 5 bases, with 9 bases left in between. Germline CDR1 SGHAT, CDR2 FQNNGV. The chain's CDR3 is CASSLGSTGELFF. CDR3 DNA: TGTGCCAGCAGCCTCGGGTCGACCGGGGAGCTGTTTTTT.

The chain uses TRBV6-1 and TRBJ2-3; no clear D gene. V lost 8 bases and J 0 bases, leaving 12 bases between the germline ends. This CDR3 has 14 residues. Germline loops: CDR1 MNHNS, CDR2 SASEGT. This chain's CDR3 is CASCSRISTDTQYF. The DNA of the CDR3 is TGTGCCAGCTGTAGCCGGATTAGCACAGATACGCAGTATTTT.

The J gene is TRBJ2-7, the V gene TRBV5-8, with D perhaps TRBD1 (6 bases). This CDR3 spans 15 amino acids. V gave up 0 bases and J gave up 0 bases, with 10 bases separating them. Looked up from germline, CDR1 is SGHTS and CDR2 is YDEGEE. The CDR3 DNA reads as TGTGCCAGCAGCTTGGCCGGGACACCCTCCTACGAGCAGTACTTC. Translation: CASSLAGTPSYEQYF.

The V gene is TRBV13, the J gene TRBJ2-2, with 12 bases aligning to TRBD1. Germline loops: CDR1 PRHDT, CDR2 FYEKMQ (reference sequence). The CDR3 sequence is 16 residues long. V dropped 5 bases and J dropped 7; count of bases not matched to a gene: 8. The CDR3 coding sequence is TGTGCCAGCAGCCCTGGGACAGGGGGCTTTAGCGGGGAGCTGTTTTTT. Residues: CASSPGTGGFSGELFF.

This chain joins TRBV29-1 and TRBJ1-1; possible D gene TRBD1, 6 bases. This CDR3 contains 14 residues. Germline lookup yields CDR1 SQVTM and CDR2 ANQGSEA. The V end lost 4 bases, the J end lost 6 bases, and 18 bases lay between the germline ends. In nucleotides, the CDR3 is TGCAGCGTTGGGTTCGGGGGGCGATACTCTGAAGCTTTCTTT. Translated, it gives CSVGFGGRYSEAFF. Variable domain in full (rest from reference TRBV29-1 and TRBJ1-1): SAVISQKPSRDICQRGTSLTIQCQVDSQVTMMFWYRQQPGQSLTLIATANQGSEATYESGFVIDKFPISRPNLTFSTLTVSNMSPEDSSIYLCSVGFGGRYSEAFFGQGTRLTVV.

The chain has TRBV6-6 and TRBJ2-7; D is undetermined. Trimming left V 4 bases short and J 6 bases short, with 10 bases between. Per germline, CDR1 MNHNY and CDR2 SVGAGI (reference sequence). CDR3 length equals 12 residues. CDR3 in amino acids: CASSSTGGEQYF. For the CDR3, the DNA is TGTGCCAGCAGTTCGACTGGCGGCGAGCAGTACTTC.

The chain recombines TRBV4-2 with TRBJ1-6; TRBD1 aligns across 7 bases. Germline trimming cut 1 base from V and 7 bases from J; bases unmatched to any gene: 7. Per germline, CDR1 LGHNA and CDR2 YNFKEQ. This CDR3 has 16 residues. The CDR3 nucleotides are TGTGCCAGCAGCCAAGTAACCGGGACAGCAAATTCACCCCTCCACTTT. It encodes CASSQVTGTANSPLHF.

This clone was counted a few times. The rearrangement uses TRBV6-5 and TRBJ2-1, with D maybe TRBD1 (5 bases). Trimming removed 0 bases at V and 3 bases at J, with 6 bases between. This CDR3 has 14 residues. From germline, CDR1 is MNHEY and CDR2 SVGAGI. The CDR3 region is CASSYSTDYNEQFF. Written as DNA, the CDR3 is TGTGCCAGCAGTTACTCGACAGACTACAATGAGCAGTTCTTC.